The sequence of this T cell receptor (beta chain) was determined in a study of blood T cell repertoires in COVID-19. On the study more broadly: Whether acute or convalescent, the COVID-19 samples came from the United States, Italy and Spain. Nucleic acid was either cDNA or gDNA, and it came from T cells, B-cell-depleted T cells, or PBMCs.

Germline trimming cut 7 bases from V and 2 bases from J; bases unmatched to any gene: 7. The germline V gene encodes CDR1 SNHLY and CDR2 FYNNEI. This CDR3 comprises 17 residues. In the authors' methods: Using reference gene primer amplification, nucleated cell counts were estimated. The assay was immunoSEQ multiplex PCR, and TCRdb's table has in-frame clones only and misses some. V and J calls and clone size are those listed in that table; D and trimming were worked out from the DNA. The data contain 95,000 to 120,000 clones, about four fifths of them singletons. The sample was peripheral blood. The receptor's source is a woman aged 65 to 85 with acute or convalescent COVID-19. V is TRBV2 and J is TRBJ2-6, with TRBD1 matching over 11 bases. CDR3 nucleotides: TGTGCCAGCAATTCCGGGACAGGGGGTCCTGGGGCCAACGTCCTGACTTTC. This encodes CASNSGTGGPGANVLTF.